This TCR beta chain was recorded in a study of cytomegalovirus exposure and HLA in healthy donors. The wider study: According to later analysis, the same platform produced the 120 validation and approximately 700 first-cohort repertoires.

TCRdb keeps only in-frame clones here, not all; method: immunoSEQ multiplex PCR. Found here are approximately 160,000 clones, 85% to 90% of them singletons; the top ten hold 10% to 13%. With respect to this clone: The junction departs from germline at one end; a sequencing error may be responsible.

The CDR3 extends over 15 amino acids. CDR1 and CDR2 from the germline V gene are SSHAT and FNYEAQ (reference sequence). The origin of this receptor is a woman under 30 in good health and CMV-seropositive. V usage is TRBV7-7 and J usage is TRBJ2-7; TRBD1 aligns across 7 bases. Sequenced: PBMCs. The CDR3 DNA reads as TGTGCTAGCAGTTTGGCACAGGGGAACTCCTACGAGCAGTACTTC. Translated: CASSLAQGNSYEQYF.